The clone carrying this T cell receptor beta chain was counted a few times. No antigen is known for it. The CDR3 covers 15 residues. Germline V gives CDR1 DFQATT, CDR2 SNEGSKA (reference sequence). The ends were cut back, 2 bases at V and 3 bases at J, with 16 bases in the middle. The library targeted TCRbeta and was prepared with unique molecular identifiers. Each CDR3 protein gets one entry after TCRdb re-called the PCR reads with MiXCR. The sample has approximately 110,000 distinct CDR3 sequences, over 9% seen once. The data were taken from a study of T-cell reconstitution after alpha-beta-depleted transplantation in children. General study findings and limits: Reportedly, roughly two months post-transplant, alpha-beta T cells arose from several hundred expanded graft clones.

Sequencing was performed on PBMCs, taken before TCRalphabeta/CD19-depleted stem cell transplant. The receptor comes from a boy younger than 10 with acute lymphoblastic leukemia, due to receive a stem cell transplant. This sequence joins TRBV20-1 and TRBJ2-5, with D perhaps matching TRBD2 (5 bases). CDR3 loop: CSARPLGSLEETQYF. The CDR3, as DNA: TGCAGTGCTAGACCTCTGGGGAGTTTAGAAGAGACCCAGTACTTC.